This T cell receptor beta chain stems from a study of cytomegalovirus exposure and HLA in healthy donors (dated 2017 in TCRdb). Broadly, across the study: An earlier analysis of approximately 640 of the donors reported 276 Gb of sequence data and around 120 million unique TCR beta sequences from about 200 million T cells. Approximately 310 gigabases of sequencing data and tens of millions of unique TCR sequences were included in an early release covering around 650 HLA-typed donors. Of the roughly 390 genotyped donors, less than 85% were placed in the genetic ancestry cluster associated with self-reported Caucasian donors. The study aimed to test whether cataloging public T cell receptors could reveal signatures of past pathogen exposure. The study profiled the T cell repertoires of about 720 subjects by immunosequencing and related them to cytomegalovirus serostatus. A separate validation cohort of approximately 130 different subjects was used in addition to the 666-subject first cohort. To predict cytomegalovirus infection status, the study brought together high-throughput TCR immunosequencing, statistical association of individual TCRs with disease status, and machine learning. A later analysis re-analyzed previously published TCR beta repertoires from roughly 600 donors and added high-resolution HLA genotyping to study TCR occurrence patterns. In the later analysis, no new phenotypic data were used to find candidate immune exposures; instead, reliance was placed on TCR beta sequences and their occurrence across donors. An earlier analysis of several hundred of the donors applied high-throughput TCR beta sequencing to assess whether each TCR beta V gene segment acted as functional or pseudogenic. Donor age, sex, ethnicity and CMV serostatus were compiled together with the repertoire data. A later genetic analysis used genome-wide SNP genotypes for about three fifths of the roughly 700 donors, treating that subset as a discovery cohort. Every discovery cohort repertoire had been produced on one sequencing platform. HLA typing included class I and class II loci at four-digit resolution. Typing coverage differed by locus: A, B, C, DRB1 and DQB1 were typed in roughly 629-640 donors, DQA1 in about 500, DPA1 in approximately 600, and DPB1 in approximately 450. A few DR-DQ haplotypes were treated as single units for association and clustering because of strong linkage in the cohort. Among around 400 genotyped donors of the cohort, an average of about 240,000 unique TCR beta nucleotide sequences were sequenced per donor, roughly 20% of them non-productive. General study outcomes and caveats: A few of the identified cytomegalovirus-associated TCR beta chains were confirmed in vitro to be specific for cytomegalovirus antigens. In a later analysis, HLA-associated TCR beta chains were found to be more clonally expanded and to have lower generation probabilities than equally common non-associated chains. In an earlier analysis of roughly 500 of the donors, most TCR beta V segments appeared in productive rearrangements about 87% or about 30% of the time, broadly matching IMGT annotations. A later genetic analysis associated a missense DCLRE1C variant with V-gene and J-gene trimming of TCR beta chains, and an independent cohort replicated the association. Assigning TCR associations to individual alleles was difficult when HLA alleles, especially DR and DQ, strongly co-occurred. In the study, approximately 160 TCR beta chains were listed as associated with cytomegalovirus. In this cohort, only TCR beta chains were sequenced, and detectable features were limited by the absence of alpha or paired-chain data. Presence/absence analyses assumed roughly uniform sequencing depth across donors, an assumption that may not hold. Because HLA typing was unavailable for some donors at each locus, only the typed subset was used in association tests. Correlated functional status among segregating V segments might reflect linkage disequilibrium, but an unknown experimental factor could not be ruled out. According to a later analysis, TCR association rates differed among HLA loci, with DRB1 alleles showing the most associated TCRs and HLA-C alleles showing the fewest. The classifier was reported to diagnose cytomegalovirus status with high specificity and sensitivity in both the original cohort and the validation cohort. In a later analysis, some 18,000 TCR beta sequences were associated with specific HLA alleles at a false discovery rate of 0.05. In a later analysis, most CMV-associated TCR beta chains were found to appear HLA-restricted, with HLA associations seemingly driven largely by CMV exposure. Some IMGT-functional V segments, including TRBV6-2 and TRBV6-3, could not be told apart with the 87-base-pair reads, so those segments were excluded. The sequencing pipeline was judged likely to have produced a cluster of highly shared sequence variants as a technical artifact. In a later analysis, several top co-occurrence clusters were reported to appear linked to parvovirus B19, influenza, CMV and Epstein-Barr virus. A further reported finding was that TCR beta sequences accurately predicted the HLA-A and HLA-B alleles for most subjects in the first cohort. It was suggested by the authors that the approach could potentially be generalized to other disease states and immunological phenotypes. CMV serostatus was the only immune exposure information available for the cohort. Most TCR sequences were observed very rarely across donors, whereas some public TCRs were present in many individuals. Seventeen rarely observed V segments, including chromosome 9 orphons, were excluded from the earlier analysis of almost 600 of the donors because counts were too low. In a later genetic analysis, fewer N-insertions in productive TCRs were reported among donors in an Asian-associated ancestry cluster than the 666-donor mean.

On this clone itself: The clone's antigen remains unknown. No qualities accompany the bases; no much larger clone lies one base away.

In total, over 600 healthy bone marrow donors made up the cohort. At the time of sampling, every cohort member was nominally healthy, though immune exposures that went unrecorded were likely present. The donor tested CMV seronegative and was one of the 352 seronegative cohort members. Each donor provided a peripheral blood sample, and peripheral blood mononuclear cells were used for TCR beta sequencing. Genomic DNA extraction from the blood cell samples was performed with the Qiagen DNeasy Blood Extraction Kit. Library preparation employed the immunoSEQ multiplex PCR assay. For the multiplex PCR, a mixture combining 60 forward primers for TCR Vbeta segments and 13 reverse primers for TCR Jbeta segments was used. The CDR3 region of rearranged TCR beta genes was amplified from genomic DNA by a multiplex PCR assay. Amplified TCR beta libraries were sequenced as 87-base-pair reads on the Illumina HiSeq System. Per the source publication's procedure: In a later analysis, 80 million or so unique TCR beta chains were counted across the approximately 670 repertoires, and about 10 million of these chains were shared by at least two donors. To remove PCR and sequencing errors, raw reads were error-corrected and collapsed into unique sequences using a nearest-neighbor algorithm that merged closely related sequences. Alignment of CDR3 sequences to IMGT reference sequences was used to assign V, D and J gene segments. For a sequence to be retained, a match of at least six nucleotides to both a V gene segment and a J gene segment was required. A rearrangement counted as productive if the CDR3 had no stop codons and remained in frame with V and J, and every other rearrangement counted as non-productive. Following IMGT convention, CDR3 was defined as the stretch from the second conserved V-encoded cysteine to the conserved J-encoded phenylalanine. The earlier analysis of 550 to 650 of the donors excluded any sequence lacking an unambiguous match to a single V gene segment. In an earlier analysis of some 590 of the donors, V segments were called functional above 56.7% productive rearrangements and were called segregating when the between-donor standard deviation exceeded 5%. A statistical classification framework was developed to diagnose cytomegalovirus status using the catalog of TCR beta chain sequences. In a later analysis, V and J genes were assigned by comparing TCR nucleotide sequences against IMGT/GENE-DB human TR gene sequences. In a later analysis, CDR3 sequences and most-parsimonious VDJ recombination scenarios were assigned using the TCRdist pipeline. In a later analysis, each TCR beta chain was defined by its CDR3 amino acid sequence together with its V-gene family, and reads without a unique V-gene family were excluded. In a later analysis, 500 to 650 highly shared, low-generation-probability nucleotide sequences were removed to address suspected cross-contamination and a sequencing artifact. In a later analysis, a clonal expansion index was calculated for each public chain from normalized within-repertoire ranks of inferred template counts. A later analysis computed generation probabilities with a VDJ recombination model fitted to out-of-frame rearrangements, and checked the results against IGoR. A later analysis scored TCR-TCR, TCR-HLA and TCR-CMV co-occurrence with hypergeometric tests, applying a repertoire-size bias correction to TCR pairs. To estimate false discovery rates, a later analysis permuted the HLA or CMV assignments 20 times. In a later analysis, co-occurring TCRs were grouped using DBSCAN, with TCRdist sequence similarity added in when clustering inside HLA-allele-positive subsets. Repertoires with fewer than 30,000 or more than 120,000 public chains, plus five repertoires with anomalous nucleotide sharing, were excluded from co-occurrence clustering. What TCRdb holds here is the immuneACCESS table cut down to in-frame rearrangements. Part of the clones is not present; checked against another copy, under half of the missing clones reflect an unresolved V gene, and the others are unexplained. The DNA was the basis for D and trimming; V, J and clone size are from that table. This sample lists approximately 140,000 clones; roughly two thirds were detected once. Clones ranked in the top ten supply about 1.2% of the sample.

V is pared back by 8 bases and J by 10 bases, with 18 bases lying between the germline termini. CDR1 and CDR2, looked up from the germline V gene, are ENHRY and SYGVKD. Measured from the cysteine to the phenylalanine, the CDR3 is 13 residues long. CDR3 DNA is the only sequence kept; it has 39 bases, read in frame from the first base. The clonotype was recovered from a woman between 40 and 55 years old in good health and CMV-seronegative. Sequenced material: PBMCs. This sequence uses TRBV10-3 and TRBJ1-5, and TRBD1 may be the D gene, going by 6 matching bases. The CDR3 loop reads CAIESDSPSPQHF. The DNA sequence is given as TGTGCCATCGAGTCGGACAGCCCATCTCCCCAGCATTTT.